These 21 T cell receptor beta chains were sequenced from one sample in a study of cytomegalovirus exposure and HLA in healthy donors (dated by TCRdb to the late 2010s). Receptor amplification or capture employed the immunoSEQ multiplex PCR assay. For the multiplex PCR, a mixture combining 60 forward primers for TCR Vbeta segments and 13 reverse primers for TCR Jbeta segments was used. TCRdb re-hosts the immuneACCESS table, in-frame sequences only. Its copies lack some clones; in the studies checked, an unresolved V gene accounts for under half of them, and the cause for the rest is not known. The sample profile shows approximately 150,000 clones; 60% to 80% of them were found once. The top ten hold approximately 3.7% of the sample. Sequencing was carried out using PBMCs. The receptors shown here come from a young man in good health and CMV-seropositive.

V and J are TRBV11-2 and TRBJ2-1, with TRBD2 as a possible D gene (6 bases). The germline gives CDR1 SGHAT, CDR2 FQNNGV. CDR3 length: 13 amino acids. The germline V and J ends were trimmed by 3 bases and 5 bases, with 8 bases remaining between them. The CDR3 protein is CASSFPGDNEQFF. DNA for the CDR3: TGTGCCAGCAGCTTCCCGGGGGACAATGAGCAGTTCTTC.

This chain links TRBV13 with TRBJ2-7, with 7 bases aligning to TRBD2. Losses at the gene ends were 6 bases for V and 6 bases for J; bases not matched to a gene: 11. The germline gives CDR1 PRHDT, CDR2 FYEKMQ (reference sequence). The CDR3 contains 14 residues. The CDR3 nucleotides are TGTGCCAGCAGTCCCGCCGGGACTACGCTCGAGCAGTACTTC. Residues: CASSPAGTTLEQYF.

This clone turned up a few times. V gene TRBV6-5 combines with J gene TRBJ1-5; 7 nucleotides line up with TRBD1. V shed 7 bases and J 3 bases; nucleotides not matched to a gene: 9. Germline values: CDR1 MNHEY, CDR2 SVGAGI. This CDR3 region has 15 residues. This CDR3 is CASTDDRENNQPQHF. The CDR3 nucleotides are TGTGCCAGCACCGACGACAGGGAAAACAATCAGCCCCAGCATTTT.

This clone occurred a few times. The chain recombines TRBV6-5 with TRBJ1-1; 9 positions agree with TRBD1. CDR1 is MNHEY, CDR2 SVGAGI, per germline. The V gene end was trimmed by 2 bases and the J gene end by 5 bases; junction bases not matched to a gene: 0. CDR3 length: 13 residues. The CDR3 bases are TGTGCCAGCAGTTACGGGACAGGGACTGAAGCTTTCTTT. Translation: CASSYGTGTEAFF.

The chain joins TRBV9 to TRBJ1-3, with D uncertain. The CDR3 length is 14 residues. V was pared by 2 bases and J by 4 bases, with 10 bases between. Germline V gives CDR1 SGDLS, CDR2 YYNGEE. CDR3 nucleotide sequence: TGTGCCAGCAGCGTCGGGAGCCGGGGAAACACCATATATTTT. This encodes CASSVGSRGNTIYF.

The J gene is TRBJ2-6, the V gene TRBV5-6; 7 bases align to TRBD2. Germline V gives CDR1 SGHDT, CDR2 YYEEEE. V trimming: 0 bases; J trimming: 2 bases; junction bases outside the gene matches: 2. CDR3 length: 16 residues. The CDR3 protein is CASSLAAGAGANVLTF. The CDR3 nucleotides read TGTGCCAGCAGCTTGGCCGCGGGGGCTGGGGCCAACGTCCTGACTTTC.

This clone was detected a few times. The gene calls are TRBV7-8 and TRBJ1-4; no definite D call. V lost 5 bases to trimming and J lost 8 bases, with 12 bases between them. This CDR3 region has 13 residues. Germline assignment: CDR1 SGHVS and CDR2 FQNEAQ. CDR3 DNA sequence: TGTGCCAGCAGCCCCGGCGGGCGGGAAAAACTGTTTTTT. Amino acids: CASSPGGREKLFF. Together with reference TRBV7-8 and TRBJ1-4, the CDR3 gives the full variable domain: GAGVSQSPRYKVAKRGQDVALRCDPISGHVSLFWYQQALGQGPEFLTYFQNEAQLDKSGLPSDRFFAERPEGSVSTLKIQRTQQEDSAVYLCASSPGGREKLFFGSGTQLSVL.

The chain links TRBV19 to TRBJ1-5; perhaps TRBD1 as D (6 bases). This CDR3 region has 14 residues. Germline V gives CDR1 LNHDA, CDR2 SQIVND (reference sequence). V lost 3 bases, J lost 5 bases, and 11 bases lay in between. For the CDR3, the DNA is TGTGCCAGTAGTATTAGGGCAGGGGATCAGCCCCAGCATTTT. It translates to CASSIRAGDQPQHF.

The chain uses TRBV7-5 and TRBJ1-4. TRBV7-5 constitutes a pseudogene. The CDR3 is made up of 13 amino acids. DNA for the CDR3: TGTGCCAGAAATAGGCGGAGAGGTGAAAAACTGTTTTTT. It translates to CARNRRRGEKLFF.

The DNA for the CDR3 is TGTGCCAGCAGTAATACAGGGTTCAACTACGAGCAGTACTTC. The encoded protein is CASSNTGFNYEQYF. J is TRBJ2-7 and V is TRBV28; possibly TRBD1 for D (6 bases). Germline CDR1 and CDR2: MDHEN and SYDVKM. The CDR3 has 14 residues. Trimming stripped 5 bases from V and 3 bases from J, with 14 bases between.

The rearrangement links TRBV27 to TRBJ2-7; 8 positions agree with TRBD1. V was clipped by 6 bases and J by 0 bases; unmatched bases: 4. This CDR3 spans 14 amino acids. Germline V lookup: CDR1 MNHEY, CDR2 SMNVEV (reference sequence). CDR3 residues: CASRDRGGSYEQYF. The CDR3 nucleotides are TGTGCCAGCAGAGACAGGGGAGGCTCCTACGAGCAGTACTTC.

The chain's CDR3 is CASERASGGSYEQYF. CDR3 nucleotide sequence: TGTGCCAGCGAGAGGGCCAGCGGGGGCTCCTACGAGCAGTACTTC. The chain couples TRBV7-9 to TRBJ2-7; TRBD2 matches at 8 bases. Germline lookup yields CDR1 SEHNR and CDR2 FQNEAQ (reference sequence). The CDR3 consists of 15 residues. The trim removed 8 bases at V and 0 bases at J, leaving 9 bases unmatched.

The chain has TRBV28 and TRBJ1-2; tentatively, D is TRBD1 (6 bases). With 4 bases removed from V and 4 bases from J, the gap between germline ends came to 13 bases. The germline CDR1 and CDR2 sequences are MDHEN and SYDVKM. The CDR3 runs 14 residues. The CDR3 loop reads CASSSQGPLYGYTF. The CDR3 coding sequence is TGTGCCAGCAGTTCACAGGGACCCCTCTATGGCTACACCTTC.

The chain employs TRBV11-1 and TRBJ2-5; 7 nucleotides align to TRBD1. The length of the CDR3 is 17 residues. CDR1 SGHAT and CDR2 FQDESV come from the germline V gene (reference sequence). The V gene end was trimmed by 6 bases and the J gene end by 1 base; junction bases not matched to a gene: 14. The CDR3 spells CASSPSRDSYPQETQYF. For the CDR3, the DNA is TGTGCCAGCAGTCCTAGTCGGGACAGTTATCCCCAAGAGACCCAGTACTTC.

This clone was detected a few times. The chain employs TRBV6-6 and TRBJ1-5; possible D gene TRBD1, 6 bases. Germline CDR1 is MNHNY and CDR2 is SVGAGI (reference sequence). V was pared by 5 bases and J by 0 bases, with 8 bases between. The CDR3 covers 14 residues. The CDR3 loop reads CASSGTHSNQPQHF. The CDR3 DNA follows: TGTGCCAGCAGTGGGACACATAGCAATCAGCCCCAGCATTTT.

The rearrangement joins TRBV27 to TRBJ1-6; possible D gene TRBD1, 6 bases. Trimming stripped 3 bases from V and 8 bases from J, with 11 bases between. The CDR3 is 14 residues long. Germline values: CDR1 MNHEY, CDR2 SMNVEV (reference sequence). As DNA, the CDR3 is TGTGCCAGCAGTTTTACTGGGGGCGATTCACCCCTCCACTTT. This encodes CASSFTGGDSPLHF.

This clone was seen once. This sequence joins TRBV7-9 and TRBJ1-5, with D perhaps TRBD1 (5 bases). CDR3 length: 14 amino acids. Germline loops: CDR1 SEHNR, CDR2 FQNEAQ (reference sequence). With 5 bases removed from V and 9 bases from J, the gap between germline ends came to 17 bases. CDR3 sequence reads: CASSELDTASPQHF. For the CDR3, the DNA is TGTGCCAGCAGCGAGCTGGACACTGCATCGCCCCAGCATTTT.

The chain joins TRBV30 to TRBJ2-5; 10 bases map to TRBD1. There are 12 residues in the CDR3. J lost 10 bases, V lost 3 bases, and 5 bases had no gene match. Germline V gives CDR1 GTSNPN, CDR2 SVGIG (reference sequence). CDR3 amino acids: CAWSRQGAIQYF. The CDR3 coding sequence is TGTGCCTGGAGCAGACAGGGGGCGATCCAGTACTTC.

This clone was seen a few times. CDR3 sequence: CASSEAWLAMAGETQYF. DNA for the CDR3: TGTGCCAGCAGTGAAGCGTGGCTAGCGATGGCGGGGGAGACCCAGTACTTC. This chain uses TRBV6-1 with TRBJ2-5; tentative D call: TRBD2 (6 bases). The CDR3 is 17 residues long. The germline V gene has CDR1 MNHNS and CDR2 SASEGT. With 0 bases removed from V and 5 bases from J, the gap between germline ends came to 19 bases.

Regarding this clone: One end of the junction does not line up with germline, which may come from a read error. This rearrangement joins TRBV28 to TRBJ1-2; D is perhaps TRBD1 (6 bases). This CDR3 is 14 amino acids long. Germline CDR1 and CDR2: MDHEN and SYDVKM. CDR3 sequence: CASSYTGQNYGYTF. The CDR3 region has the DNA TGTGCCAGCAGTTACACAGGACAGAACTACGGCTACACCTTC.

CDR3 region: CASSVANKGSVTGELFF. The DNA of the CDR3 is TGTGCCAGCAGCGTAGCTAATAAGGGGTCGGTCACCGGGGAGCTGTTTTTT. V and J are TRBV9 and TRBJ2-2; maybe TRBD1 (5 bases). The ends were cut back, 0 bases at V and 4 bases at J, with 16 bases in the middle. The CDR3 covers 17 residues. From germline, CDR1 is SGDLS and CDR2 YYNGEE.